The 29 T cell receptor beta chains presented below share a single source sample, sequenced in a study of regulatory T cells in long-lasting Graves disease. Noted time point: persistent/refractory GD, antithyroid drugs over 5 years with positive TRAb. With RNA extracted from PBMCs as input, the TCR library was made. Building the TCR beta libraries relied on iRepertoire HTBI primers, and CDR3 regions underwent Arm-PCR. TCRdb processed the multiplex PCR reads anew with MiXCR; each CDR3 protein has one entry. Seen here are about 450,000 distinct CDR3 sequences, about a quarter observed once, and the top ten hold roughly 28%. The material sequenced was peripheral blood mononuclear cells (PBMCs), taken when the disease was refractory, from a patient treated with antithyroid drugs. The receptors derive from a female donor with Graves disease.

This clonotype was seen more than once but under ten times. The J gene is TRBJ2-7, the V gene TRBV5-1; possibly TRBD1 for D (6 bases). CDR3 size: 14 residues. V gave up 1 base and J gave up 5 bases, with 13 bases separating them. Germline CDR1 and CDR2: SGHRS and YFSETQ. DNA of the CDR3: TGCGCCAGCAGCTTGTGGGACACCAACCACGAGCAGTACTTC. This gives the protein CASSLWDTNHEQYF.

This clonotype was counted many times. V usage is TRBV2 and J usage is TRBJ2-1; 10 nucleotides align to TRBD2. This CDR3 is built from 14 residues. Germline CDR1 SNHLY, CDR2 FYNNEI. The V segment lost 6 bases and the J segment 2 bases; nucleotides outside the gene matches: 1. The CDR3 is CASSSGRAYNEQFF. The CDR3 DNA sequence: TGTGCCAGCAGCAGCGGGAGGGCCTACAATGAGCAGTTCTTC.

The chain uses TRBV28 and TRBJ2-7; 9 bases fit TRBD2. V lost 6 bases and J lost 10; bases outside the gene matches: 7. Germline CDR1 MDHEN, CDR2 SYDVKM. CDR3 size: 12 residues. CDR3 region: CASSVLAGKQYF. The CDR3 DNA reads as TGTGCCAGCAGCGTCCTAGCGGGAAAACAGTACTTC.

This clonotype was recorded a few times. The chain links TRBV27 to TRBJ1-1; 9 bases are a match to TRBD1. Per the germline V gene, CDR1 is MNHEY and CDR2 is SMNVEV (reference sequence). The CDR3 loop spans 16 amino acids. V was clipped by 5 bases and J by 0 bases; unmatched bases: 7. The CDR3 DNA is TGTGCCAGCAGTCGACAGGGGGTCCTCTTGAACACTGAAGCTTTCTTT. Its protein is CASSRQGVLLNTEAFF.

At least ten counts were recorded for this clonotype. The V gene is TRBV3-1, the J gene TRBJ1-5; TRBD1 is a possible D gene (5 bases). V was trimmed by 1 base and J by 0 bases, leaving 7 bases between them. This CDR3 is built from 15 residues. Germline lookup yields CDR1 LGHDT and CDR2 YNNKEL (reference sequence). The CDR3: CASSQARVSNQPQHF. CDR3 bases: TGTGCCAGCAGCCAAGCCAGGGTTAGCAATCAGCCCCAGCATTTT.

The chain joins TRBV7-9 to TRBJ2-7; D might be TRBD1 or TRBD2, each matching 5 bases. The CDR3 is made up of 14 amino acids. V gave up 0 bases and J gave up 6 bases, with 12 bases separating them. Germline V gene data show CDR1 as SEHNR and CDR2 as FQNEAQ (reference sequence). CDR3 protein: CASSLAPSGTEQYF. The CDR3 nucleotides are TGTGCCAGCAGCTTAGCCCCCTCAGGGACCGAGCAGTACTTC.

This clonotype was observed many times. The chain recombines TRBV6-1 with TRBJ2-1, with D perhaps TRBD1 or TRBD2 (5 bases each). Trimming left V 5 bases short and J 2 bases short, with 19 bases between. Germline lookup yields CDR1 MNHNS and CDR2 SASEGT. The CDR3 sequence is 17 residues long. The CDR3: CASSPQGSRGAYNEQFF. CDR3 nucleotides: TGTGCCAGCAGTCCACAAGGCTCTAGGGGAGCCTACAATGAGCAGTTCTTC.

This clonotype was recorded many times. The chain couples TRBV28 to TRBJ1-1, with TRBD1 as a possible D gene (5 bases). CDR3 length equals 15 residues. V lost 3 bases and J 0 bases, leaving 11 bases between the germline ends. The germline CDR1 and CDR2 sequences are MDHEN and SYDVKM. The DNA for the CDR3 is TGTGCCAGCAGTTTGGGACGGTTCATGAACACTGAAGCTTTCTTT. Translation gives CASSLGRFMNTEAFF.

The sample holds many counts of this clonotype. This chain connects TRBV2 to TRBJ2-7; weak D call: TRBD1 (6 bases). The V end lost 6 bases, the J end lost 5 bases, and 14 bases lay between the germline ends. The CDR3 totals 13 residues. Per the germline V gene, CDR1 is SNHLY and CDR2 is FYNNEI. Here the CDR3 reads CASSTGWSDEQYF. The CDR3 DNA follows: TGTGCCAGCAGCACAGGGTGGTCGGACGAGCAGTACTTC.

This clonotype was detected a few times. V usage is TRBV10-3 and J usage is TRBJ1-2, with 9 bases fitting TRBD1. CDR3 size: 13 residues. J lost 6 bases, V lost 6 bases, and 5 bases had no gene match. Looked up from germline, CDR1 is ENHRY and CDR2 is SYGVKD. In nucleotides, the CDR3 is TGTGCCATCAGATTACAGGGGGCTGATGGCTACACCTTC. It codes for CAIRLQGADGYTF.

The chain combines TRBV29-1 with TRBJ2-7, with TRBD2 as a possible D gene (5 bases). Between the trimmed V and J ends, which lost 7 bases and 3 bases, there was a span of 19 bases. The CDR3 sequence is 14 residues long. Germline values: CDR1 SQVTM, CDR2 ANQGSEA. Here the CDR3 DNA reads TGCAGCGCTAGGACTCAAGGAGCGGACTACGAGCAGTACTTC. Translation gives CSARTQGADYEQYF.

This chain connects TRBV28 to TRBJ1-1; D is uncertain. Germline V lookup: CDR1 MDHEN, CDR2 SYDVKM. The CDR3 spans 13 residues. V lost 9 bases and J lost 4, with 15 bases in between. CDR3 region: CASKILRTTEAFF. The CDR3 DNA sequence: TGTGCCAGTAAGATCCTTAGGACCACTGAAGCTTTCTTT.

This clonotype was picked up many times. V and J are TRBV7-9 and TRBJ2-5; D is perhaps TRBD1 (5 bases). Germline CDR1 reads SEHNR; CDR2 reads FQNEAQ (reference sequence). V lost 4 bases and J 5 bases, leaving 11 bases between the germline ends. This CDR3 has 13 residues. CDR3 in amino acids: CASSSRRVETQYF. The CDR3 nucleotides read TGTGCCAGCAGCTCCCGCAGGGTTGAGACCCAGTACTTC. Complete variable domain (other parts from reference TRBV7-9 and TRBJ2-5): DTGVSQNPRHKITKRGQNVTFRCDPISEHNRLYWYRQTLGQGPEFLTYFQNEAQLEKSRLLSDRFSAERPKGSFSTLEIQRTEQGDSAMYLCASSSRRVETQYFGPGTRLLVL.

This clonotype appeared a few times. The chain carries TRBV5-1 and TRBJ1-2; 8 bases fit TRBD1. V shed 4 bases, J shed 6 bases, and the junction held 2 bases outside the gene matches. The length of the CDR3 is 12 residues. The germline V gene encodes CDR1 SGHRS and CDR2 YFSETQ. Here the CDR3 reads CASSVQGDGYTF. DNA for the CDR3: TGCGCCAGCAGCGTACAGGGGGATGGCTACACCTTC.

This clonotype was detected ten times or more. The genes are TRBV7-9 and TRBJ2-5; D unclear. The germline V gene has CDR1 SEHNR and CDR2 FQNEAQ (reference sequence). V lost 5 bases, J lost 3 bases, and 4 bases lay in between. The CDR3 covers 11 residues. The CDR3 here is CASSAKETQYF. In DNA form, the CDR3 reads TGTGCCAGCAGCGCGAAAGAGACCCAGTACTTC.

The CDR3 coding sequence is TGCAGCCATTCGGACAGCCCGACCCTATACAATGAGCAGTTCTTC. Translating it yields CSHSDSPTLYNEQFF. The chain combines TRBV29-1 with TRBJ2-1; perhaps TRBD1 as D (6 bases). The CDR3 has 15 amino acids. V was cut by 8 bases and J by 4 bases, with 21 bases left in between. Germline V gives CDR1 SQVTM, CDR2 ANQGSEA.

This clonotype appeared many times. V usage is TRBV2 and J usage is TRBJ1-5; the match to TRBD1 covers 7 bases. V was pared by 5 bases and J by 5 bases, with 6 bases of the junction left unmatched. The CDR3 is 14 amino acids. In germline, CDR1 is SNHLY, CDR2 FYNNEI. The CDR3 DNA sequence: TGTGCCAGCAGTCGGACAGGCGTTGATCAGCCCCAGCATTTT. This sequence encodes CASSRTGVDQPQHF.

The chain is built from TRBV7-4 and TRBJ1-4; TRBD1 is a possible D gene (6 bases). CDR3 size: 16 residues. Germline loops: CDR1 SGHVT, CDR2 SQSDAQ. V was pared by 1 base and J by 5 bases, with 14 bases between. CDR3 DNA: TGTGCCAGCAGCTTAGGCCACAGGGAGAAAAATGAAAAACTGTTTTTT. It codes for CASSLGHREKNEKLFF.

This clonotype was detected only a few times. A read error is possible here, since a much larger clone lies one base away. The J gene is TRBJ2-7, the V gene TRBV6-2 or TRBV6-3; no firm D call. In germline, CDR1 is MNHEY, CDR2 SVGEGT. CDR3 length: 11 amino acids. The CDR3 nucleotides are TGTGCCAGCAGTTACTCCTCCGAGCAGTACTTC. Its protein product is CASSYSSEQYF.

The sample holds many counts of this clonotype. This chain uses TRBV6-5 with TRBJ1-1; D is uncertain. The CDR3 has 14 residues. Germline CDR1 and CDR2: MNHEY and SVGAGI. Trimming stripped 4 bases from V and 1 base from J, with 10 bases between. The CDR3 DNA sequence: TGTGCCAGCAGTTCGCTATTAGGGAACACTGAAGCTTTCTTT. It yields the protein CASSSLLGNTEAFF.

The rearrangement links TRBV6-1 to TRBJ2-2; 8 bases fit TRBD2. The germline CDR1 and CDR2 sequences are MNHNS and SASEGT. This CDR3 spans 16 amino acids. J lost 1 base, V lost 4 bases, and 5 bases had no gene match. The DNA for the CDR3 is TGTGCCAGCAGTGGACCGGGGGGGGGGAACACCGGGGAGCTGTTTTTT. It yields the protein CASSGPGGGNTGELFF.

This clonotype was picked up many times. This rearrangement joins TRBV20-1 to TRBJ2-5; TRBD2 is a possible D gene (5 bases). CDR3 length: 14 residues. The germline V gene has CDR1 DFQATT and CDR2 SNEGSKA (reference sequence). The V and J ends lost 0 bases and 2 bases respectively, with 10 bases between them. The CDR3 protein is CSARDASLQETQYF. Written as DNA, the CDR3 is TGCAGTGCTAGAGATGCTAGCTTACAAGAGACCCAGTACTTC.

This clonotype appeared a few times. V usage is TRBV12-3 or TRBV12-4 and J usage is TRBJ1-5; D ambiguous. V lost 1 base and J lost 7, with 8 bases in between. The CDR3 sequence is 13 residues long. CDR3 bases: TGTGCCAGCAGTTTAGGGGAAAGGCAGCCCCAGCATTTT. Translating gives CASSLGERQPQHF.

The sample holds a few counts of this clonotype. The CDR3 coding sequence is TGTGCCAGCAGCCAAAGGACGGGGGGGGCCAACGTCCTGACTTTC. It specifies CASSQRTGGANVLTF. The V gene is TRBV14, the J gene TRBJ2-6; maybe TRBD2 (5 bases). Germline assignment: CDR1 SGHDN and CDR2 FVKESK. The CDR3 has 15 amino acids. V was trimmed by 2 bases and J by 4 bases, leaving 9 bases between them.

This clonotype occurred many times. This CDR3 reads CASSFEGQRNTIYF. As DNA, the CDR3 is TGTGCCAGCAGTTTCGAGGGGCAGAGAAACACCATATATTTT. The chain carries TRBV28 and TRBJ1-3; D is perhaps TRBD1 (5 bases). Germline assignment: CDR1 MDHEN and CDR2 SYDVKM. This CDR3 has 14 residues. V lost 3 bases to trimming and J lost 5 bases, with 11 bases between them. Using reference TRBV28 and TRBJ1-3 for the parts outside the CDR3, the full variable domain is DVKVTQSSRYLVKRTGEKVFLECVQDMDHENMFWYRQDPGLGLRLIYFSYDVKMKEKGDIPEGYSVSREKKERFSLILESASTNQTSMYLCASSFEGQRNTIYFGEGSWLTVV.

This clonotype occurred many times. The chain is built from TRBV12-3 or TRBV12-4 and TRBJ1-6; 9 positions match TRBD1. V gave up 3 bases and J gave up 7 bases; unmatched junction bases: 4. The CDR3 spans 15 residues. The CDR3 protein is CASSFGTGWNSPLHF. CDR3 DNA sequence: TGTGCCAGCAGTTTCGGGACAGGGTGGAATTCACCCCTCCACTTT.

This clonotype was recorded at least ten times. CDR3 in amino acids: CASSSYTGAGEETQYF. CDR3 nucleotide sequence: TGTGCCAGCAGTTCCTACACAGGGGCGGGGGAAGAGACCCAGTACTTC. This rearrangement joins TRBV28 to TRBJ2-5; D assignment may be TRBD1 or TRBD2 (7 bases each). The CDR3 contains 16 residues. V lost 4 bases to trimming and J lost 3 bases, with 18 bases between them. The germline V gene encodes CDR1 MDHEN and CDR2 SYDVKM.

This clonotype was counted between two and nine times. V and J are TRBV28 and TRBJ2-7; TRBD2 is a possible D gene (6 bases). V dropped 11 bases and J dropped 1 base, with 15 bases sitting between them. The CDR3 has 13 residues. Germline CDR1 reads MDHEN; CDR2 reads SYDVKM. CDR3 loop: CAALGDSSYEQYF. The CDR3 region has the DNA TGTGCCGCTCTCGGGGACTCATCCTACGAGCAGTACTTC.

The rearrangement links TRBV6-1 to TRBJ2-2; D is perhaps TRBD1 or TRBD2 (5 bases each). This CDR3 has 14 amino acids. CDR1 MNHNS and CDR2 SASEGT come from the germline V gene. Trimming removed 5 bases at V and 5 bases at J, with 12 bases between. The CDR3 DNA is TGTGCCAGCAGTACACGGGGCTGGACCGGGGAGCTGTTTTTT. It encodes CASSTRGWTGELFF.